This T cell receptor (beta chain) originates from a study of blood T cell repertoires in COVID-19. In the 2 weeks before study entry, exposed participants met a COVID-19 case, which was PCR-confirmed or clinician-diagnosed. The table came from immunoSEQ multiplex PCR; TCRdb's copy has only in-frame clones and leaves some out. Of some 340,000 clones in the sample, more than 90% were seen once. The germline gives CDR1 LGHDT, CDR2 YNNKEL (reference sequence). The CDR3 contains 12 residues. Unmatched junction bases numbered 8, after V lost 6 bases and J lost 10 bases. This chain connects TRBV3-1 (or the pseudogene TRBV3-2) to TRBJ1-1; 7 bases align to TRBD1. The sequenced sample was PBMCs or T cells enriched from blood (not recorded which). The clonotype comes from a woman in her 30s who had been exposed to COVID-19. CDR3 sequence (DNA): TGTGCCAGCAGTCTACTGAACAGGGGAGCTTTCTTT. The encoded protein is CASSLLNRGAFF.